This T cell receptor (beta chain) originates from a study of Ad26.COV2.S vaccination and SARS-CoV-2 variants. Points on this clone: What it binds is not known.

Study conclusions and caveats: Spike-specific TCR breadth ran higher among vaccine recipients than placebo recipients.

The repertoire was sequenced with immunoSEQ multiplex PCR; TCRdb's copy has only in-frame clones and lacks some. The sample has a few hundred thousand clones; 80% to 90% are singletons. As for treatment: approximately 18 received Ad26.COV2.S at low or high dose, single or two shots; a few received placebo; per-sample allocation not given. Specimen acquisition occurred on day 63 following the initial vaccine or placebo injection. The donor's status was that of an adult aged 18-55 years in Boston. Germline CDR1 reads LGHNA; CDR2 reads YNFKEQ. After removal of 4 bases from V and 6 bases from J, the junction contained 8 bases not matched to a gene. This CDR3 is built from 15 residues.

The J gene is TRBJ2-2, the V gene TRBV4-2; 7 nucleotides align to TRBD1. The source is a person between 18 and 65 years old who received the Ad26.COV2.S COVID-19 vaccine or a placebo. The sample in question was peripheral blood, obtained in a trial of Ad26.COV2.S vaccine versus placebo. The CDR3 is CASSPAGQGAGELFF. CDR3 coding DNA: TGTGCCAGCAGCCCGGCAGGGCAGGGGGCCGGGGAGCTGTTTTTT.